This entry describes one T cell receptor (beta chain). The sample originates from a study of control samples from healthy donors and cancer patients. The repertoire was sequenced with immunoSEQ multiplex PCR; TCRdb's copy has only in-frame clones and lacks some. The sample holds 150,000 to 200,000 clones. The clonotype originates from a woman aged 25 to 39 in good health. Sequenced: blood.

DNA of the CDR3: TGTGCCAGCAGCCCTCCGAGCGGGACAGGGGACCGCTACACCTTC. This translates into CASSPPSGTGDRYTF. The rearrangement links TRBV28 to TRBJ1-2; 10 positions match TRBD1. The CDR3 is 15 amino acids. Per the germline V gene, CDR1 is MDHEN and CDR2 is SYDVKM. V trimming: 6 bases; J trimming: 9 bases; junction bases outside the gene matches: 13.